This TCR beta chain was captured in a study of post-analysis software for immune sequencing data. Across the study: The courses of disease that were included comprised relapsing-remitting, secondary progressive and progressive-relapsing multiple sclerosis. Study-level points and caveats: Higher frequency in patients than in controls was seen for 5 or 6 TRBV segments, with TRBV5-6, TRBV5-1 and TRBV20-1 among them.

Turning to this clonotype: Its antigen remains unidentified.

CDR1 SEHNR and CDR2 FQNEAQ come from the germline V gene (reference sequence). The J segment lost 2 bases and the V segment lost 5 bases, leaving 15 bases of the junction unmatched. The CDR3 is made up of 18 amino acids. Unique-molecular-identifier-tagged TCR beta cDNA libraries were used. TCRdb re-called the PCR reads with MiXCR, one entry per CDR3 protein. Among roughly 730,000 distinct CDR3 sequences listed, 25% to 30% were seen once. Sequenced sample: blood. This sequence originates from a girl under 18 with multiple sclerosis. The rearrangement joins TRBV7-9 to TRBJ2-3; 8 bases agree with TRBD1. The CDR3 DNA is TGTGCCAGCAGCGAGCGGAACAAGGACAGGGCTTTCACAGATACGCAGTATTTT. It yields the protein CASSERNKDRAFTDTQYF. Full variable domain (missing parts from reference TRBV7-9 and TRBJ2-3): DTGVSQNPRHKITKRGQNVTFRCDPISEHNRLYWYRQTLGQGPEFLTYFQNEAQLEKSRLLSDRFSAERPKGSFSTLEIQRTEQGDSAMYLCASSERNKDRAFTDTQYFGPGTRLTVL.